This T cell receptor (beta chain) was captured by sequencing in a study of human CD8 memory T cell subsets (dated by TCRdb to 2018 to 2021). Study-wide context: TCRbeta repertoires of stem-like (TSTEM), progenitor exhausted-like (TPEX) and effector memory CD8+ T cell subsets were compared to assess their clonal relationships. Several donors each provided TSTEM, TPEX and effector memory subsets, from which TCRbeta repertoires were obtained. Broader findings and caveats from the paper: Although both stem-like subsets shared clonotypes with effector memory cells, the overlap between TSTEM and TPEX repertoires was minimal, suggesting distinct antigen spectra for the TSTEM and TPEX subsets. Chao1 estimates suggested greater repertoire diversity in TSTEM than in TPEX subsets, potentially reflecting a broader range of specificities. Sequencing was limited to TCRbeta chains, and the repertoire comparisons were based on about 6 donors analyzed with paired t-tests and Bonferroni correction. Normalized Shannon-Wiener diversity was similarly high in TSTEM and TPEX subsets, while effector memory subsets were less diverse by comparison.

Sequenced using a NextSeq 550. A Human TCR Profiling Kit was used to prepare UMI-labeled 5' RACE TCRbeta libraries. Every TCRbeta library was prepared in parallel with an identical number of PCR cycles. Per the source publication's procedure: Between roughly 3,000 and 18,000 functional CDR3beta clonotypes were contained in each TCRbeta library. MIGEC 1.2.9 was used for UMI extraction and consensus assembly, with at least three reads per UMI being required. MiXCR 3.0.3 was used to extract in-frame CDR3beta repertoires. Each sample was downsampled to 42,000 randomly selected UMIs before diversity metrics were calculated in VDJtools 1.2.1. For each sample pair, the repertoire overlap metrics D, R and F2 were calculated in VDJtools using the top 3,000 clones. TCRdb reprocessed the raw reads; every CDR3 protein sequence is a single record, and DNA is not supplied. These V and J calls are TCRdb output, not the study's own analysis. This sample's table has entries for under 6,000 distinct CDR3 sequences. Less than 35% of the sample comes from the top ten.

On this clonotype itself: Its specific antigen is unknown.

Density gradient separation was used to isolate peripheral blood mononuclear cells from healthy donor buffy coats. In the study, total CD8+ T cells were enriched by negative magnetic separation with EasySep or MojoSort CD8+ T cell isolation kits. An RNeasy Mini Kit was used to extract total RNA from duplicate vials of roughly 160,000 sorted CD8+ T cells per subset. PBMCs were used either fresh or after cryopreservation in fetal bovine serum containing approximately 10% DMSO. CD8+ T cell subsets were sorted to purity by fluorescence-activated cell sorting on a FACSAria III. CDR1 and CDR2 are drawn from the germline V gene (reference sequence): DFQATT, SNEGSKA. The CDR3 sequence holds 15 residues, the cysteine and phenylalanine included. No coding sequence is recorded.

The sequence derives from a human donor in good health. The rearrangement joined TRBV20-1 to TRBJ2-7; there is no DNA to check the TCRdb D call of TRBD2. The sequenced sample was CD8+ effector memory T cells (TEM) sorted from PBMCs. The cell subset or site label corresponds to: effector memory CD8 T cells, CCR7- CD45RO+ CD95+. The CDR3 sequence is CSAYGSGRESYEQYF.